This T cell receptor (beta chain) comes out of a study of cytomegalovirus exposure and HLA in healthy donors. CDR1 is SEHNR, CDR2 FQNEAQ, per germline (reference sequence). With 5 bases clipped from V and 4 bases from J, the junction kept 4 bases outside the gene matches. The CDR3 is made up of 14 amino acids. Method: immunoSEQ multiplex PCR; TCRdb's copy keeps in-frame clones and lacks some. The repertoire includes some 130,000 clones, just under 85% of them detected once, and approximately 1.4% sits in the top ten. A note on this clone: The sample holds other DNA sequences that translate to the same CDR3.

This receptor was obtained from a woman in her twenties or thirties in good health and CMV-seronegative. The genes are TRBV7-9 and TRBJ2-2; 7 bases are shared with TRBD1. Sequenced input: PBMCs. CDR3 DNA sequence: TGTGCCAGCAGCCTTCGACAGGGCACCGGGGAGCTGTTTTTT. It codes for CASSLRQGTGELFF.